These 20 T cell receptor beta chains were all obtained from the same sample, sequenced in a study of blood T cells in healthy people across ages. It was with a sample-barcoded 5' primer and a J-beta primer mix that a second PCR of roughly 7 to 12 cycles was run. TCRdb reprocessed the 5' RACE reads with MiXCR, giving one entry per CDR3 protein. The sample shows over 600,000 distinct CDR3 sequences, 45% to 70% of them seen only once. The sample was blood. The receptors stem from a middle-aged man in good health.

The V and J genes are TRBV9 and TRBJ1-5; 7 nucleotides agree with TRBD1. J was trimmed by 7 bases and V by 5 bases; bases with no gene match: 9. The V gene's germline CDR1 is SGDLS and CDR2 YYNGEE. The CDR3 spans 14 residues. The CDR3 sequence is CASRARQGDQPQHF. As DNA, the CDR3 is TGTGCCAGCAGGGCCCGACAGGGAGACCAGCCCCAGCATTTT. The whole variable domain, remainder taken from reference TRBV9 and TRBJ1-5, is DSGVTQTPKHLITATGQRVTLRCSPRSGDLSVYWYQQSLDQGLQFLIQYYNGEERAKGNILERFSAQQFPDLHSELNLSSLELGDSALYFCASRARQGDQPQHFGDGTRLSIL.

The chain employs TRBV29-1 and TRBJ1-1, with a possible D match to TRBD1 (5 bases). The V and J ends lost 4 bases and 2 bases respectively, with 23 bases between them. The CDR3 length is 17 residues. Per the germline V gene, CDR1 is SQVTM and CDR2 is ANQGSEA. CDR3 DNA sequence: TGCAGCGTTGTTCAGGCCCTCGGGGCCCGGGAAAACACTGAAGCTTTCTTT. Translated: CSVVQALGARENTEAFF.

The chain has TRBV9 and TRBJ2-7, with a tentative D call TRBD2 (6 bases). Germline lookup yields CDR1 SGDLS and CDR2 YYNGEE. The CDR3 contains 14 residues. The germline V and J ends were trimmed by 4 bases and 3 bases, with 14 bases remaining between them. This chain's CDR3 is CASSTSSGGYEQYF. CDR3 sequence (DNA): TGTGCCAGCAGCACCAGCTCCGGGGGCTACGAGCAGTACTTC.

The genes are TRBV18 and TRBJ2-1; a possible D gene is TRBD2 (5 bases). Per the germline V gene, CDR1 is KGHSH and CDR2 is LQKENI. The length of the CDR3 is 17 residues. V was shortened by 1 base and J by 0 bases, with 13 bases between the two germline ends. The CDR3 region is CASSPLITGSSYNEQFF. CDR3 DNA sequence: TGTGCCAGCTCACCACTCATTACTGGGAGCTCCTACAATGAGCAGTTCTTC.

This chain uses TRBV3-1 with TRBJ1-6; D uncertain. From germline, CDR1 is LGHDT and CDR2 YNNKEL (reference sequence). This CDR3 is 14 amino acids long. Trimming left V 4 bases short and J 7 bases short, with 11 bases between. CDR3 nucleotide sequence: TGTGCCAGCAGCCCCGCGAGGTGGAATTCACCCCTCCACTTT. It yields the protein CASSPARWNSPLHF.

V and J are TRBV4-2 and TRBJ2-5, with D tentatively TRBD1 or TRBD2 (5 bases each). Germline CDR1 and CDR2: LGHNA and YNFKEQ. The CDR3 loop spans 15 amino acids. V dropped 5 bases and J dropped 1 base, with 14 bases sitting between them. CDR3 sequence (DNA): TGTGCCAGCAGCTCGAGGGCCGGGACCCAAGAGACCCAGTACTTC. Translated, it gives CASSSRAGTQETQYF.

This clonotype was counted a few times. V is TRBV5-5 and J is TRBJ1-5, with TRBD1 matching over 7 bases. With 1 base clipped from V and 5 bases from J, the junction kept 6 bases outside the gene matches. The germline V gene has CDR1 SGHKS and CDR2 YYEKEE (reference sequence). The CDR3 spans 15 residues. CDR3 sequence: CASSLTGENYQPQHF. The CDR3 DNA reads TGTGCCAGCAGCTTGACAGGGGAAAATTATCAGCCCCAGCATTTT.

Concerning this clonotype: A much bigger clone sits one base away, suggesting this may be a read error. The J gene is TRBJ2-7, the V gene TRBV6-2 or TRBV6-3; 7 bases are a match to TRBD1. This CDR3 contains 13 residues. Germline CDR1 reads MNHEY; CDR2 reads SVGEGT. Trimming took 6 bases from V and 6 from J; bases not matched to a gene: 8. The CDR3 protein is CASRWDSLCEQYF. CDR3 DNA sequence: TGTGCCAGCAGATGGGACAGCCTCTGCGAGCAGTACTTC.

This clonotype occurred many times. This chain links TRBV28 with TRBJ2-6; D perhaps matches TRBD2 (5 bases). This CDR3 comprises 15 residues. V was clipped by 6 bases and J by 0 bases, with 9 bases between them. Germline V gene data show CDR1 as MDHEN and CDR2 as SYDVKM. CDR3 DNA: TGTGCCAGCAGCTTACTAGGCTCTGGGGCCAACGTCCTGACTTTC. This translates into CASSLLGSGANVLTF.

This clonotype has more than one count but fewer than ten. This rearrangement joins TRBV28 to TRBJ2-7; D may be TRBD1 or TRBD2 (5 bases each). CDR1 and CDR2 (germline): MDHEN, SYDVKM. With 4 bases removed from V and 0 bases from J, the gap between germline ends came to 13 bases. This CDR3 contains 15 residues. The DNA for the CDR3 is TGTGCCAGCAGTTCCCCCGGGACGGCCTCCTACGAGCAGTACTTC. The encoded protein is CASSSPGTASYEQYF.

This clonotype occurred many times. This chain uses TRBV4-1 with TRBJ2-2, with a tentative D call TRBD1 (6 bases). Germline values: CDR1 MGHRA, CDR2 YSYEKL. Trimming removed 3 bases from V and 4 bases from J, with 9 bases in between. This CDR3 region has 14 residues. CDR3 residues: CASSHGQFTGELFF. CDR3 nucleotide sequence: TGCGCCAGCAGCCATGGACAGTTCACCGGGGAGCTGTTTTTT.

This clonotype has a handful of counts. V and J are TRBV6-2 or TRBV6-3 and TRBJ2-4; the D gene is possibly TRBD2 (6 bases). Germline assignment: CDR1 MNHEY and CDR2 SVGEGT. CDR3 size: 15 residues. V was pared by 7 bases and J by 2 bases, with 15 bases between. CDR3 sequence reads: CASTPSGGSKNIQYF. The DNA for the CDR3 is TGTGCCAGCACCCCGTCTGGGGGGTCCAAAAACATTCAGTACTTC.

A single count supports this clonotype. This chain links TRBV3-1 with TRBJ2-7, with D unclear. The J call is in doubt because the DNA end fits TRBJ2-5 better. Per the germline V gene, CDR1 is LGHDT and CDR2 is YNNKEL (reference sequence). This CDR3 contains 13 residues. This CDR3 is CASSRSRKETQYF. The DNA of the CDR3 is TGTGCCAGCAGTCGATCCAGGAAAGAGACCCAGTACTTC.

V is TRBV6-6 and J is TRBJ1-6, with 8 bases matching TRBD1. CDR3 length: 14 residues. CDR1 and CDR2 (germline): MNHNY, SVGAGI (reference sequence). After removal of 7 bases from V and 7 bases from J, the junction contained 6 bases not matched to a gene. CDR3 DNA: TGTGCCAGCACCAAAAGACAGGGGAATTCACCCCTCCACTTT. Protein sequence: CASTKRQGNSPLHF.

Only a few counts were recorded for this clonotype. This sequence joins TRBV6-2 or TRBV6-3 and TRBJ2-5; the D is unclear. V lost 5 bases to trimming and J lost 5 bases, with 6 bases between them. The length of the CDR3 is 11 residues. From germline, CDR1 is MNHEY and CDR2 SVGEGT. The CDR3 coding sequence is TGTGCCAGCAGTAAACTGGAGACCCAGTACTTC. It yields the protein CASSKLETQYF.

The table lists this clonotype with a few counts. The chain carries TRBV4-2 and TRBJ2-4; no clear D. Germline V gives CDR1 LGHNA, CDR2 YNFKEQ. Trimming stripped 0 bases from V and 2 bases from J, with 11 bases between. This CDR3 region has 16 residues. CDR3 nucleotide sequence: TGTGCCAGCAGCCAAGAGCCCCGGGTTCCCAAAAACATTCAGTACTTC. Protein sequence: CASSQEPRVPKNIQYF.

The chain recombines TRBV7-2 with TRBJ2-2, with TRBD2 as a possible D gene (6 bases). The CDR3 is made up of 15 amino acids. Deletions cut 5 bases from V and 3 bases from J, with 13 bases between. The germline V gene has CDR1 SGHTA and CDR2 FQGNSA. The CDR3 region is CASSPGVTDTGELFF. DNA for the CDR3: TGTGCCAGCAGCCCGGGAGTAACTGACACCGGGGAGCTGTTTTTT.

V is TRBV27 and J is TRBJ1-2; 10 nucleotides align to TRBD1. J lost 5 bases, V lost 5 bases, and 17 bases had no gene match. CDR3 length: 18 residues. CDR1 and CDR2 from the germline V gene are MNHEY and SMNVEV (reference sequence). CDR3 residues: CASSITRDRGLLGYGYTF. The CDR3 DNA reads TGTGCCAGCAGTATAACCCGGGACAGGGGTCTCTTGGGGTATGGCTACACCTTC.

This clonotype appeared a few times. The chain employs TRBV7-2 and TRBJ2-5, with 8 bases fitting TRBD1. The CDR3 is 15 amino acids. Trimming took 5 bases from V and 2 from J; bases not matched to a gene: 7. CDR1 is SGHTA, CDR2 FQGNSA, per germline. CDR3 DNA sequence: TGTGCCAGCAGCCTTCGACAGGGGCTGCAAGAGACCCAGTACTTC. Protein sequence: CASSLRQGLQETQYF. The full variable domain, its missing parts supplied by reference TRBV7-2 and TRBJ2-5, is GAGVSQSPSNKVTEKGKDVELRCDPISGHTALYWYRQSLGQGLEFLIYFQGNSAPDKSGLPSDRFSAERTGGSVSTLTIQRTQQEDSAVYLCASSLRQGLQETQYFGPGTRLLVL.

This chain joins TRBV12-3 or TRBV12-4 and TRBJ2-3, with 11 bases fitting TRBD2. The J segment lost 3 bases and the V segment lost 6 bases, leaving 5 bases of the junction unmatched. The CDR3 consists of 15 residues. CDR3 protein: CASRELAGATDTQYF. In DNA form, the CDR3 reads TGTGCCAGCAGAGAACTAGCGGGGGCTACAGATACGCAGTATTTT.